Sequencing of this T cell receptor (beta chain) was carried out in a study of human T cells and chemical hapten exposure. Study-wide context: The sensitizing agent was 2% DPC, placed on about 2 cm by about 2 cm of upper inner arm skin.

As to this clonotype: As yet, its antigen is unknown.

In TCRdb, the RACE reads were re-called with MiXCR into one record per CDR3 protein. The sample holds a few hundred thousand distinct CDR3 sequences; just under 6.5% are singletons and the top ten take about 6%. Findings and caveats of the study: Significantly more large CDR3 similarity clusters arose among expanded TCRs than among controls. Among TCRs, those above 1 in 1000 frequency were unaffected by DPC sensitization.

There are 16 residues in the CDR3. V was shortened by 4 bases and J by 2 bases, with 15 bases between the two germline ends. Germline CDR1 reads LNHDA; CDR2 reads SQIVND (reference sequence). Time point of the sample: patch test 2, 6 weeks after DPC sensitization. Treatment of the sample: therapeutic diphenylcyclopropenone sensitization with weekly scalp DPC. The source of this sequence is a woman between 18 and 29 years old with alopecia areata. Some clones in this sample may be carry-over from other donors' samples. J is TRBJ2-1 and V is TRBV19, with D unclear. The specimen comprised whole blood, sampled in connection with sensitization to the hapten diphenylcyclopropenone (DPC). In DNA, the CDR3 is TGTGCCAGTAGTACCCTGGGCCTTTTTCCCTACAATGAGCAGTTCTTC. The encoded protein is CASSTLGLFPYNEQFF.